Sequencing of this TCR beta chain was carried out in a study of human T cells and chemical hapten exposure. As for time point: pre-sensitization, week 0. Stated treatment: therapeutic diphenylcyclopropenone sensitization with weekly scalp DPC. The germline V gene has CDR1 SNHLY and CDR2 FYNNEI. The V and J ends lost 6 bases and 0 bases, in that order; junction bases with no gene match: 5. CDR3 length: 17 residues. What the library attached to individual cDNA molecules were unique molecular identifiers. MiXCR was run by TCRdb on the RACE reads, yielding one entry per CDR3 protein. The sample holds 45,000 to 60,000 distinct CDR3 sequences, about 9.2% seen once.

This rearrangement joins TRBV2 to TRBJ2-2; 12 bases fit TRBD2. The sequences come from whole blood, collected in connection with sensitization to the hapten diphenylcyclopropenone (DPC). The origin of this receptor is a woman between 40 and 50 years old with alopecia areata. Some clones in this sample may be carry-over from other donors' samples. CDR3 DNA: TGTGCCAGCAGCCACAGACTAGCGGGGGCGAACACCGGGGAGCTGTTTTTT. Translation: CASSHRLAGANTGELFF.